A selection of T cell receptor beta chains follows, all from one sample in a study of neurological immune-mediated disorders. TCRdb recomputed calls from the 5' RACE reads with MiXCR, one row per CDR3 protein. This repertoire shows around 30,000 distinct CDR3 sequences, about 4.1% found once; its top ten account for 20% to 30%. Sequenced input: CD4+ T cells from blood. These receptors were taken from a woman aged 35 to 49 in good health. The CDR3 runs from the conserved cysteine through the conserved F or W. The D gene is left open where the match is weak. Clone size, where shown, is once, few, many, or a class for clones that have expanded.

TRBJ1-4 TRBV7-8 NA many CASSLRRTIATNEKLFF TGTGCCAGCAGCCTACGTCGGACAATAGCAACTAATGAAAAACTGTTTTTT
TRBJ1-5 TRBV20-1 NA many CSAREPSGIVNQPQHF TGCAGTGCTAGAGAGCCCAGCGGGATCGTCAATCAGCCCCAGCATTTT
TRBJ2-3 TRBV27 NA many CASSLDRGTDTQYF TGTGCCAGCAGTTTAGATCGCGGCACAGATACGCAGTATTTT
TRBJ2-7 TRBV10-3 TRBD2 many CAITRLAGGLAPNEQYF TGTGCCATCACTCGACTAGCGGGGGGGCTCGCCCCCAACGAGCAGTACTTC
TRBJ2-5 TRBV20-1 NA many CSTPPTGRKTQYF TGCAGTACCCCCCCGACAGGGAGGAAGACCCAGTACTTC
TRBJ2-5 TRBV20-1 NA many CSARRGAQETQYF TGCAGTGCTCGTAGGGGCGCGCAAGAGACCCAGTACTTC
TRBJ2-3 TRBV29-1 TRBD2 many CSVEGLAGNTDTQYF TGCAGCGTTGAAGGGCTAGCGGGGAACACAGATACGCAGTATTTT
TRBJ2-1 TRBV27 TRBD1 many CASSSNRDRVYNEQFF TGTGCCAGCAGTTCCAACCGGGACAGGGTCTACAATGAGCAGTTCTTC
TRBJ2-5 TRBV18 TRBD1 NA CASSPVDRGETQYF TGTGCCAGCTCACCGGTGGACAGGGGAGAGACCCAGTACTTC
TRBJ1-2 TRBV7-9 TRBD1 NA CASSLGAQGGYGYTF TGTGCCAGCAGCTTAGGAGCCCAGGGGGGCTATGGCTACACCTTC
TRBJ2-3 TRBV2 TRBD2 many CASRRLAGKGTDTQYF TGTGCCAGCAGACGACTAGCGGGGAAGGGCACAGATACGCAGTATTTT
TRBJ2-5 TRBV7-2 NA many CASSFSSGRETQYF TGTGCCAGCAGCTTTTCCAGCGGAAGGGAGACCCAGTACTTC
TRBJ2-1 TRBV27 NA many CASSFSVAGGLVGEQFF TGTGCCAGCAGTTTCAGTGTTGCGGGTGGATTGGTTGGTGAGCAGTTCTTC
TRBJ2-7 TRBV5-1 TRBD2 many CASSLGTSPYEQYF TGCGCCAGCAGCTTGGGGACTAGCCCCTACGAGCAGTACTTC
TRBJ2-5 TRBV12-3/TRBV12-4 NA many CASSLSGVETQYF TGTGCCAGCAGTTTATCAGGGGTAGAGACCCAGTACTTC
TRBJ2-2 TRBV10-3 TRBD1 many CAIKGQGGIRGELFF TGTGCCATCAAGGGACAGGGAGGAATCCGCGGGGAGCTGTTTTTT
TRBJ2-1 TRBV4-2 TRBD2 many CASSQEARAGGSGANEQFF TGTGCCAGCAGCCAAGAGGCGCGAGCGGGGGGCTCCGGGGCCAATGAGCAGTTCTTC
TRBJ2-3 TRBV4-1 TRBD2 many CASSQDLAASTDTQYF TGCGCCAGCAGCCAAGACCTAGCGGCTAGCACAGATACGCAGTATTTT
TRBJ1-6 TRBV20-1 TRBD1 many CSASPRGDSPLHF TGCAGTGCTAGTCCCAGGGGGGACTCACCCCTCCACTTT
TRBJ1-1 TRBV5-1 TRBD1 many CASSSGGMNTEAFF TGCGCCAGCAGCTCAGGGGGCATGAACACTGAAGCTTTCTTT
TRBJ1-3 TRBV2 NA many CASRGAGSGNTIYF TGTGCCAGCAGGGGTGCAGGATCTGGAAACACCATATATTTT
TRBJ2-3 TRBV10-3 NA many CAISEGQSDTQYF TGTGCCATCAGCGAGGGGCAGTCGGATACGCAGTATTTT
TRBJ2-3 TRBV5-5 NA many CASSLEGPSDTQYF TGTGCCAGCTCTCTGGAGGGGCCTTCAGATACGCAGTATTTT
TRBJ2-1 TRBV5-8 NA many CASSLEPGRNEQFF TGTGCCAGCAGCTTGGAACCCGGGCGCAATGAGCAGTTCTTC
TRBJ2-7 TRBV20-1 TRBD1 many CSARDTRTGLHYEQYF TGCAGTGCTAGAGATACCCGGACAGGCCTACACTACGAGCAGTACTTC
TRBJ2-3 TRBV5-1 TRBD1 many CASSQPGQGLNTQYF TGCGCCAGCAGCCAACCGGGACAGGGACTGAATACGCAGTATTTT
TRBJ1-1 TRBV27 NA many CASRPRQSTWAFF TGTGCCAGCAGACCTAGACAGTCTACCTGGGCTTTCTTT
TRBJ2-4 TRBV11-2 TRBD2 many CASSYSGNAKNIQYF TGTGCCAGCAGCTATAGCGGGAACGCCAAAAACATTCAGTACTTC
TRBJ2-2 TRBV6-4 TRBD2 many CASRGLAGNTGELFF TGTGCCAGCAGAGGACTAGCGGGGAACACCGGGGAGCTGTTTTTT
TRBJ2-3 TRBV7-2 TRBD2 many CASSRLAGVSDTQYF TGTGCCAGCAGCCGACTAGCGGGAGTCTCAGATACGCAGTATTTT
TRBJ1-1 TRBV20-1 NA many CSASPGPSPGTYNTEAFF TGCAGTGCTAGTCCAGGGCCCTCCCCCGGGACGTATAACACTGAAGCTTTCTTT
TRBJ2-3 TRBV7-9 NA many CASTPIRGPQDTQYF TGTGCCAGCACCCCGATCCGGGGCCCCCAGGATACGCAGTATTTT
TRBJ2-7 TRBV7-2 TRBD2 many CASRLAGGPSPYEQYF TGTGCCAGCAGACTAGCGGGAGGGCCGTCACCCTACGAGCAGTACTTC
TRBJ2-3 TRBV6-5 TRBD2 many CATGLATDTQYF TGTGCCACGGGACTAGCAACAGATACGCAGTATTTT
TRBJ2-7 TRBV28 TRBD1 many CASSFRNRGKQYF TGTGCCAGCAGTTTTCGGAACAGGGGGAAACAGTACTTC
TRBJ1-1 TRBV5-1 NA NA CASSPDSRRNTEAFF TGCGCCAGCAGCCCGGACAGCCGGAGGAACACTGAAGCTTTCTTT
TRBJ2-1 TRBV5-1 NA many CASSLGATNEQFF TGCGCCAGCAGCTTGGGGGCTACCAATGAGCAGTTCTTC